These T cell receptor beta chains were read from a single sample in a study of cytotoxic CD8 clonotypes in ibrutinib-treated CLL. Clones were read by immunoSEQ multiplex PCR, and TCRdb kept only the in-frame ones, dropping some. The table has 150,000 to 200,000 clones, under 85% seen once. The material was PBMCs, obtained after 24 months of ibrutinib treatment. The receptors originated from a human donor with chronic lymphocytic leukemia. Each CDR3 is given without its conserved first and last residue.

TRBV7-9	14	TRBJ1-1	ASSLPGGRFDTEAF
TRBV2	11	TRBJ1-4	ASLYATNEKLF
TRBV7-2	13	TRBJ1-2	ASSLPGLTFYGYT
TRBV7-3	13	TRBJ1-5	ASSRDGGFNQPQH
TRBV25-1	12	TRBJ1-5	ASSEWAGSQPQH
TRBV6-4	15	TRBJ2-1	ASSDSTSGRLANEQF
TRBV29-1	11	TRBJ2-3	SVVKGNTDTQY
TRBV7-2	13	TRBJ1-2	ASSPPGTGSTGYT
TRBV25-1	13	TRBJ2-5	ASSDRRNLKETQY
TRBV15	13	TRBJ1-2	ATSKGQGWNYGYT
TRBV5-1	12	TRBJ2-5	ASRRDRAQETQY
TRBV11-3	11	TRBJ2-7	ASSLATGGEQY
TRBV27	16	TRBJ2-6	ASRQLDRVVAGANVLT
TRBV28	12	TRBJ2-3	ASNEGGKGDTQY
TRBV6-4	12	TRBJ2-1	ASSEVGSYNEQF
TRBV28	10	TRBJ2-1	ASSPRANEQF
TRBV6-5	9	TRBJ2-1	ASIRNNEQF
TRBV28	9	TRBJ1-4	ASSLNEKLF
TRBV25-1	12	TRBJ1-2	ASSEAGTNYGYT
TRBV4-1	12	TRBJ2-7	ASSLQTGAGEQY
TRBV14	11	TRBJ1-3	ASSLASGNTIY
TRBV7-9	14	TRBJ2-2	ASSLDRGALTGELF
TRBV27	12	TRBJ1-1	ASSASRGGTEAF
TRBV9	12	TRBJ2-7	ASSDTGTGAEQY
TRBV29-1	8	TRBJ2-7	SVDSGEQY
TRBV29-1	12	TRBJ1-1	SVPPTGGRTEAF
TRBV11-2	13	TRBJ1-6	ASSLVGGYNSPLH
TRBV30	13	TRBJ1-5	AETWRTGDNQPQH
TRBV2	13	TRBJ2-1	ASRPVGGLYNEQF
TRBV28	14	TRBJ1-5	ASSLGRPNSNQPQH
TRBV28	10	TRBJ2-7	ASSLLQGEQY
TRBV2	12	TRBJ1-1	ASRITGGSTEAF
TRBV9	13	TRBJ2-1	ASSVGLAGYNEQF
TRBV7-2	16	TRBJ1-2	ASSLVGGRMYLDYGYT
TRBV28	13	TRBJ2-7	ASTTTSGGSYEQY